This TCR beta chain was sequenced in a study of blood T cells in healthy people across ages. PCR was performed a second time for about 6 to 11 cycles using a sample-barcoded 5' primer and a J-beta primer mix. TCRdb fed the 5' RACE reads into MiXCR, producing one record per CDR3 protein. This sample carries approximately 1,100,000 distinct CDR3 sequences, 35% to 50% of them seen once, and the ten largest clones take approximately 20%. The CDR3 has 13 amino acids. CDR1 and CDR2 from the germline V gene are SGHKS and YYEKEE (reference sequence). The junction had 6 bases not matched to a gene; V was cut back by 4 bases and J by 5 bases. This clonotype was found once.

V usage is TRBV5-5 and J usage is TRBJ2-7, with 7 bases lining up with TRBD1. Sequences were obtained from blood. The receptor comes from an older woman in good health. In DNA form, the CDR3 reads TGTGCCAGCAGCGGGGGACAGATCCACGAGCAGTACTTC. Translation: CASSGGQIHEQYF.